The 27 T cell receptor beta chains below were found in one sample sequenced in a study of regulatory T cells in long-lasting Graves disease. Stated time point: newly diagnosed GD, antithyroid drugs for less than 3 months. Isolated PBMC RNA provided the starting material for the TCR library. In building TCR beta libraries, iRepertoire HTBI primers were used together with Arm-PCR of CDR3 regions. TCRdb ran MiXCR on the multiplex PCR reads and lists one entry per CDR3 protein. This sample has a few hundred thousand distinct CDR3 sequences, with roughly 15% found just once. The same data also went into a second study, on T cells in Graves' hyperthyroidism and ophthalmopathy.

The sample consisted of peripheral blood mononuclear cells (PBMCs), taken at new diagnosis, from a patient treated with antithyroid drugs. The receptors derive from a middle-aged woman with Graves disease.

This clonotype was picked up many times. This sequence joins TRBV28 and TRBJ2-7, with a tentative D call TRBD1 (5 bases). The CDR3 spans 15 residues. The V end lost 3 bases, the J end lost 6 bases, and 18 bases lay between the germline ends. Looked up from germline, CDR1 is MDHEN and CDR2 is SYDVKM. This chain's CDR3 is CASSFSTESFVEQYF. The CDR3 coding sequence is TGTGCCAGCAGTTTTTCGACAGAAAGCTTTGTCGAGCAGTACTTC.

As regards this clonotype: An end of the junction differs from the germline gene, which may be a read error. The gene calls are TRBV30 and TRBJ2-5; 9 positions match TRBD2. This CDR3 is 15 amino acids long. The germline V gene has CDR1 GTSNPN and CDR2 SVGIG (reference sequence). CDR3 loop: CGWSRGSGRRETQCF. The CDR3 DNA reads TGTGGCTGGAGTAGAGGTAGCGGGAGACGAGAGACCCAGTGCTTC.

This clonotype was observed many times. V is TRBV7-8 and J is TRBJ1-1, with a possible D match to TRBD1 (6 bases). This CDR3 comprises 16 residues. Deletions cut 5 bases from V and 0 bases from J, with 16 bases between. CDR1 and CDR2 (germline): SGHVS, FQNEAQ. The CDR3 bases are TGTGCCAGCAGCCCGCGGGGGGGCCAAATGAACACTGAAGCTTTCTTT. Its protein is CASSPRGGQMNTEAFF.

This clonotype occurred many times. The V and J genes are TRBV3-1 and TRBJ2-2; no firm D call. The germline gives CDR1 LGHDT, CDR2 YNNKEL (reference sequence). V gave up 3 bases and J gave up 7 bases, with 6 bases separating them. CDR3 length equals 12 residues. The CDR3 DNA sequence: TGTGCCAGCAGCCAGCCTTTCGGGGAGCTGTTTTTT. Translating gives CASSQPFGELFF.

The V and J genes are TRBV10-3 and TRBJ2-5; no clear D. The CDR3 extends over 12 amino acids. Germline CDR1 reads ENHRY; CDR2 reads SYGVKD. V dropped 3 bases and J dropped 5 bases, with 7 bases sitting between them. For the CDR3, the DNA is TGTGCCATCAGTGATCGTCGGGAGACCCAGTACTTC. It encodes CAISDRRETQYF.

This clonotype was detected ten times or more. V and J are TRBV2 and TRBJ1-4; weak D call: TRBD1 (5 bases). CDR1 SNHLY and CDR2 FYNNEI come from the germline V gene. Trimming took 1 base from V and 7 from J, leaving 10 bases between them. This CDR3 has 14 residues. The CDR3 protein is CASSEGREGEKLFF. The CDR3 nucleotides are TGTGCCAGCAGTGAAGGCAGGGAGGGTGAAAAACTGTTTTTT.

This clonotype has at least ten counts. The V and J genes are TRBV24-1 and TRBJ2-1; 7 positions match TRBD2. This CDR3 comprises 16 residues. Germline lookup yields CDR1 KGHDR and CDR2 SFDVKD. V shed 3 bases and J 6 bases; nucleotides not matched to a gene: 10. DNA for the CDR3: TGTGCCACCAGTGATAAATGGGAGGGGCCCTTCAATGAGCAGTTCTTC. Its protein product is CATSDKWEGPFNEQFF.

This clonotype was seen more than once but under ten times. The chain has TRBV19 and TRBJ1-5; the match to TRBD1 covers 8 bases. CDR1 LNHDA and CDR2 SQIVND come from the germline V gene (reference sequence). The CDR3 consists of 16 residues. V shed 5 bases and J 1 base; nucleotides not matched to a gene: 7. CDR3 DNA: TGTGCCAGTAGTCCCCCGGACAGGGCGAGCAATCAGCCCCAGCATTTT. Protein product: CASSPPDRASNQPQHF. Full variable domain (missing parts from reference TRBV19 and TRBJ1-5): DGGITQSPKYLFRKEGQNVTLSCEQNLNHDAMYWYRQDPGQGLRLIYYSQIVNDFQKGDIAEGYSVSREKKESFPLTVTSAQKNPTAFYLCASSPPDRASNQPQHFGDGTRLSIL.

This clonotype was detected ten times or more. The chain carries TRBV30 and TRBJ1-6; unclear D gene. This CDR3 contains 16 residues. Trimming removed 1 base from V and 0 bases from J, with 10 bases in between. In germline, CDR1 is GTSNPN, CDR2 SVGIG (reference sequence). This CDR3 reads CAWSEDHGSYNSPLHF. Here the CDR3 DNA reads TGTGCCTGGAGTGAGGACCATGGCTCCTATAATTCACCCCTCCACTTT.

This clonotype was counted ten times or more. The J gene is TRBJ1-1, the V gene TRBV6-5; D call uncertain. Between the trimmed V and J ends, which lost 2 bases and 4 bases, there was a span of 8 bases. The CDR3 is made up of 13 amino acids. Germline-derived CDR1 and CDR2 are MNHEY and SVGAGI. The CDR3: CASSYTVRTEAFF. Here the CDR3 DNA reads TGTGCCAGCAGTTACACTGTCCGCACTGAAGCTTTCTTT.

This clonotype was seen many times. The CDR3 sequence: CASSYLYEQYF. The CDR3 bases are TGTGCCAGCAGCTACCTCTACGAGCAGTACTTC. The rearrangement links TRBV7-4 to TRBJ2-7, with D unresolved. Trimming took off 4 bases at V and 3 bases at J, with 4 bases between the two ends. The CDR3 length is 11 residues. CDR1 is SGHVT, CDR2 SQSDAQ, per germline.

In this sample, this clonotype turned up many times. The chain couples TRBV28 to TRBJ2-7, with TRBD1 as a possible D gene (6 bases). Trimming stripped 5 bases from V and 0 bases from J, with 17 bases between. This CDR3 has 16 amino acids. From germline, CDR1 is MDHEN and CDR2 SYDVKM. The CDR3 is CASSTPTGISSYEQYF. The CDR3 bases are TGTGCCAGCAGTACCCCGACAGGTATTTCCTCCTACGAGCAGTACTTC. The variable domain in full, with the rest retrieved from reference TRBV28 and TRBJ2-7, is DVKVTQSSRYLVKRTGEKVFLECVQDMDHENMFWYRQDPGLGLRLIYFSYDVKMKEKGDIPEGYSVSREKKERFSLILESASTNQTSMYLCASSTPTGISSYEQYFGPGTRLTVT.

This clonotype was picked up many times. This chain joins TRBV29-1 and TRBJ2-7; no clear D. V lost 4 bases and J lost 0, with 10 bases in between. This CDR3 is 13 amino acids long. The germline CDR1 and CDR2 sequences are SQVTM and ANQGSEA. CDR3 DNA: TGCAGCGTTGGGGAAGGCTACTCCTACGAGCAGTACTTC. Its translation: CSVGEGYSYEQYF.

Many counts were recorded for this clonotype. This rearrangement joins TRBV2 to TRBJ1-5, with TRBD1 identical over 7 bases. The V segment lost 7 bases and the J segment 0 bases; nucleotides outside the gene matches: 6. The germline CDR1 and CDR2 sequences are SNHLY and FYNNEI. The CDR3 is 15 amino acids. CDR3 coding DNA: TGTGCCAGCACCCGGGACAGTTATAGCAATCAGCCCCAGCATTTT. Translating it yields CASTRDSYSNQPQHF.

This clonotype was observed many times. V usage is TRBV6-2 or TRBV6-3 and J usage is TRBJ2-3; TRBD1 agrees at 9 bases. Germline V gene sequence: CDR1 MNHEY, CDR2 SVGEGT. The CDR3 is 13 residues long. The V segment lost 5 bases and the J segment 7 bases; nucleotides outside the gene matches: 4. Here the CDR3 DNA reads TGTGCCAGCAGTACCGGGACAGGGAATACGCAGTATTTT. It is translated as CASSTGTGNTQYF.

This clonotype was recorded many times. The V call is TRBV11-3, the J call TRBJ2-1; 13 nucleotides match TRBD2. Germline CDR1 is SGHNT and CDR2 is YENEEA. The V gene end was trimmed by 1 base and the J gene end by 1 base; junction bases not matched to a gene: 10. This CDR3 has 20 residues. CDR3 region: CASSLGGRLAGGSSYNEQFF. For the CDR3, the DNA is TGTGCCAGCAGCTTAGGGGGGAGACTAGCGGGAGGATCATCCTACAATGAGCAGTTCTTC.

Comments on this clonotype: This may stem from a read error, because a much larger clone lies one nucleotide away. The rearrangement links TRBV28 to TRBJ1-4; no firm D call. The CDR3 sequence is 15 residues long. CDR1 MDHEN and CDR2 SYDVKM come from the germline V gene. CDR3 nucleotide sequence: TGTGCCGGCAGTTCAGCCCATGCAACTAATGAAAAACTGTTTTTT. Encoded protein: CAGSSAHATNEKLFF.

This clonotype was counted ten times or more. The V and J genes are TRBV10-3 and TRBJ2-1; weak D call: TRBD2 (6 bases). This CDR3 region has 15 residues. Germline CDR1 reads ENHRY; CDR2 reads SYGVKD. The ends were cut back, 2 bases at V and 6 bases at J, with 14 bases in the middle. The CDR3 DNA is TGTGCCATCAGTGAGGAGGGGCGCGGGACCAATGAGCAGTTCTTC. Protein: CAISEEGRGTNEQFF.

Note on this clonotype: This may stem from a read error, because a much larger clone lies one nucleotide away. The V and J genes are TRBV11-1 and TRBJ1-2; D unresolved. Germline V lookup: CDR1 SGHAT, CDR2 FQDESV (reference sequence). The CDR3 length is 15 residues. The DNA for the CDR3 is TGTGCCAGCAGCTTAAATCGAGGGCCCAACTGTGGCTACACCTTC. It translates to CASSLNRGPNCGYTF.

This clonotype occurred many times. V gene TRBV10-3 combines with J gene TRBJ2-1; unclear D gene. Germline values: CDR1 ENHRY, CDR2 SYGVKD. The CDR3 extends over 16 amino acids. Trimming took 3 bases from V and 3 from J, leaving 15 bases between them. The CDR3 spells CAISDAEERLYNEQFF. The CDR3 DNA follows: TGTGCCATCAGTGACGCTGAGGAGAGACTCTACAATGAGCAGTTCTTC.

As to this clonotype: With a far larger clone one base away, a read error is the likely cause. The chain couples TRBV11-3 to TRBJ2-1, with TRBD2 matching 7 bases. The germline CDR1 and CDR2 sequences are SGHNT and YENEEA. The V segment lost 7 bases and the J segment 0 bases; nucleotides outside the gene matches: 18. The CDR3 is 19 residues long. CDR3 DNA: TGTGCCAGCACCCATTTAGGAGGACTAGAGGGTAGCTCCTACAATGAGCAGTTCTTC. Its protein product is CASTHLGGLEGSSYNEQFF.

The rearrangement uses TRBV11-1 and TRBJ2-7, with D perhaps matching TRBD1 or TRBD2 (5 bases each). The length of the CDR3 is 15 residues. Germline CDR1 and CDR2: SGHAT and FQDESV (reference sequence). V lost 1 base, J lost 0 bases, and 10 bases lay in between. DNA for the CDR3: TGTGCCAGCAGCTTAGGGGACGGCGGCTCCTACGAGCAGTACTTC. Protein sequence: CASSLGDGGSYEQYF.

The gene calls are TRBV20-1 and TRBJ2-1; D is unclear. The CDR3 runs to 18 residues. Germline V gene lookup returns CDR1 DFQATT and CDR2 SNEGSKA (reference sequence). V dropped 1 base and J dropped 0 bases, with 19 bases sitting between them. The CDR3 loop is CSARGSGGALSSYNEQFF. The CDR3 DNA reads as TGCAGTGCTAGAGGGTCCGGTGGAGCGTTGAGCTCCTACAATGAGCAGTTCTTC.

This clonotype was seen many times. This chain joins TRBV6-2 or TRBV6-3 and TRBJ2-7, with 9 positions matching TRBD1. The CDR3 totals 18 residues. V lost 4 bases, J lost 3 bases, and 16 bases stayed unmatched. Germline V CDR1 and CDR2: MNHEY, SVGEGT. The CDR3 DNA sequence: TGTGCCAGCAGTTCCCCTTGGGAAGGTACAGGGGGCTTCTACGAGCAGTACTTC. Translation gives CASSSPWEGTGGFYEQYF.

This clonotype was counted many times. The CDR3 spells CSARDFGARSYNEQFF. CDR3 nucleotides: TGCAGTGCTAGAGATTTCGGGGCGCGCTCCTACAATGAGCAGTTCTTC. The chain carries TRBV20-1 and TRBJ2-1, with D possibly being TRBD1 or TRBD2 (5 bases each). V dropped 0 bases and J dropped 0 bases, with 12 bases sitting between them. Germline lookup yields CDR1 DFQATT and CDR2 SNEGSKA (reference sequence). The CDR3 has 16 amino acids.

This clonotype was counted between two and nine times. The chain combines TRBV4-1 with TRBJ2-2; 9 bases fit TRBD1. CDR1 and CDR2 (germline): MGHRA, YSYEKL. V was clipped by 3 bases and J by 6 bases; unmatched bases: 5. The CDR3 totals 15 residues. This CDR3 reads CASSQGRTGAGELFF. As DNA, the CDR3 is TGCGCCAGCAGCCAGGGGAGGACAGGGGCCGGGGAGCTGTTTTTT.

This clonotype was seen many times. The chain joins TRBV5-1 to TRBJ2-5; 11 positions match TRBD1. Germline V gives CDR1 SGHRS, CDR2 YFSETQ. This CDR3 contains 16 residues. Trimming took 5 bases from V and 3 from J; bases not matched to a gene: 9. CDR3 sequence (DNA): TGCGCCAGCAGAGTTGGACAGGGGGCGTTTAAAGAGACCCAGTACTTC. Residues: CASRVGQGAFKETQYF. Supplemented by reference TRBV5-1 and TRBJ2-5, the full variable domain reads KAGVTQTPRYLIKTRGQQVTLSCSPISGHRSVSWYQQTPGQGLQFLFEYFSETQRNKGNFPGRFSGRQFSNSRSEMNVSTLELGDSALYLCASRVGQGAFKETQYFGPGTRLLVL.